The 30 T cell receptor beta chains below all came from one sample that was sequenced in a study of blood T cells in healthy people across ages. Combining a sample-barcoded 5' primer with a J-beta primer mix, a second PCR ran for about 7 to 12 cycles. TCRdb re-analysed the 5' RACE reads in MiXCR, keeping a single row per CDR3 protein. The sample lists over a million distinct CDR3 sequences, 40% to 55% seen once, with about 20% in the top ten. Sequences were obtained from blood. All receptors come from a woman aged 55 to 70 in good health.

This clonotype was recorded a few times. The chain recombines TRBV6-6 with TRBJ2-3, with 9 bases identical to TRBD1. The CDR3 sequence is 14 residues long. Germline V gene lookup returns CDR1 MNHNY and CDR2 SVGAGI (reference sequence). J gave up 3 bases and V 4 bases, and 2 bases lay outside the gene matches. This CDR3 is CASSWTGVTDTQYF. The CDR3 nucleotides read TGTGCCAGCAGTTGGACAGGGGTTACAGATACGCAGTATTTT.

V usage is TRBV20-1 and J usage is TRBJ2-3, with D tentatively TRBD2 (5 bases). V lost 5 bases, J lost 14 bases, and 17 bases lay in between. The CDR3 runs to 11 residues. Germline V gene data show CDR1 as DFQATT and CDR2 as SNEGSKA (reference sequence). The CDR3 here is CSAPTMGVRYF. In DNA form, the CDR3 reads TGCAGTGCTCCGACTATGGGAGTAAGGTATTTT.

V is TRBV2 and J is TRBJ2-1; D is unresolved. The V end was cut by 6 bases, the J end by 5 bases, with 17 bases between. The length of the CDR3 is 15 residues. Germline CDR1 reads SNHLY; CDR2 reads FYNNEI. CDR3 amino acids: CASRERLATNNEQFF. In DNA, the CDR3 is TGTGCCAGCAGGGAAAGACTGGCTACGAACAATGAGCAGTTCTTC.

The chain employs TRBV6-1 and TRBJ2-7; D is ambiguous. The CDR3 is 14 residues long. Trimming pared 4 bases from V and 6 bases from J, leaving 16 bases between. The germline gives CDR1 MNHNS, CDR2 SASEGT. Here the CDR3 DNA reads TGTGCCAGCAGTGTGAGGAGCACCCTCATCGAGCAGTACTTC. Translated, it gives CASSVRSTLIEQYF.

In its sample, this clonotype was seen a few times. The CDR3 bases are TGTGCCAGCAGGGGGACAGGCTCAACTAATGAAAAACTGTTTTTT. Translated: CASRGTGSTNEKLFF. V usage is TRBV25-1 and J usage is TRBJ1-4, with 8 nucleotides matching TRBD1. Germline CDR1 MGHDK, CDR2 SYGVNS. This CDR3 is built from 15 residues. J lost 0 bases, V lost 6 bases, and 3 bases had no gene match.

The CDR3: CATSDYQTGYEQYF. The CDR3, as DNA: TGTGCCACCAGCGACTACCAGACGGGCTACGAGCAGTACTTC. The V gene is TRBV15, the J gene TRBJ2-7; D possibly corresponds to TRBD2 (5 bases). The ends were cut back, 5 bases at V and 3 bases at J, with 14 bases in the middle. CDR3 length equals 14 residues. Germline CDR1 is LNHNV and CDR2 is YYDKDF (reference sequence). The whole variable domain, filled in from reference TRBV15 and TRBJ2-7, reads DAMVIQNPRYQVTQFGKPVTLSCSQTLNHNVMYWYQQKSSQAPKLLFHYYDKDFNNEADTPDNFQSRRPNTSFCFLDIRSPGLGDTAMYLCATSDYQTGYEQYFGPGTRLTVT.

V usage is TRBV20-1 and J usage is TRBJ2-3; no reliable D call. V dropped 0 bases and J dropped 0 bases, with 13 bases sitting between them. The CDR3 runs to 16 residues. Germline V gives CDR1 DFQATT, CDR2 SNEGSKA (reference sequence). The CDR3 reads CSARDLGHQSTDTQYF. In nucleotides, the CDR3 is TGCAGTGCTAGAGATCTCGGGCACCAGAGCACAGATACGCAGTATTTT.

This clonotype came up a few times. The genes are TRBV28 and TRBJ2-4, with D perhaps matching TRBD1 (5 bases). The CDR3 loop spans 14 amino acids. Germline CDR1 and CDR2: MDHEN and SYDVKM. With 5 bases removed from V and 2 bases from J, the gap between germline ends came to 10 bases. The CDR3 nucleotides read TGTGCCAGCAGTCCCCAGGGAACCAAAAACATTCAGTACTTC. Translated: CASSPQGTKNIQYF.

The chain is built from TRBV6-5 and TRBJ1-1; 7 bases are shared with TRBD1. The germline gives CDR1 MNHEY, CDR2 SVGAGI. Trimming cost V 6 bases and J 2 bases; bases outside gene matches: 6. The length of the CDR3 is 14 residues. In DNA form, the CDR3 reads TGTGCCAGCAGGGCTAGGGGGCCAAACACTGAAGCTTTCTTT. Translation gives CASRARGPNTEAFF.

The table lists this clonotype with a few counts. CDR3 in amino acids: CAWSGRGLNYSYGYTF. The CDR3 DNA reads as TGTGCCTGGAGTGGAAGGGGGCTCAATTACTCCTATGGCTACACCTTC. V usage is TRBV30 and J usage is TRBJ1-2, with 7 bases matching TRBD1. J lost 4 bases, V lost 1 base, and 12 bases had no gene match. The CDR3 spans 16 residues. The germline gives CDR1 GTSNPN, CDR2 SVGIG (reference sequence).

The V gene is TRBV3-1, the J gene TRBJ2-7; D is unresolved. V lost 0 bases, J lost 9 bases, and 9 bases lay in between. CDR1 and CDR2 from the germline V gene are LGHDT and YNNKEL (reference sequence). This CDR3 is built from 12 residues. CDR3 sequence (DNA): TGTGCCAGCAGCCAAGACAGGTACTGGCAGTACTTC. As protein: CASSQDRYWQYF.

This chain connects TRBV5-1 to TRBJ2-4, with a tentative D call TRBD1 (6 bases). V lost 0 bases and J 15 bases, leaving 10 bases between the germline ends. The CDR3 consists of 11 residues. Germline V lookup: CDR1 SGHRS, CDR2 YFSETQ. The CDR3 DNA follows: TGCGCCAGCAGCTTGGGGCAGGGGACGTACTTC. This encodes CASSLGQGTYF.

V and J are TRBV14 and TRBJ2-5, with 7 bases matching TRBD2. CDR1 is SGHDN, CDR2 FVKESK, per germline. J lost 5 bases, V lost 3 bases, and 6 bases had no gene match. This CDR3 is built from 14 residues. The CDR3 DNA is TGTGCCAGCAGCCAGCGAGCGGGATTGGAGACCCAGTACTTC. Protein: CASSQRAGLETQYF.

The chain is built from TRBV29-1 and TRBJ1-4, with 10 positions matching TRBD1. The germline gives CDR1 SQVTM, CDR2 ANQGSEA. Losses at the gene ends were 7 bases for V and 8 bases for J; bases not matched to a gene: 7. The CDR3 spans 13 residues. For the CDR3, the DNA is TGCAGCGGACAGGGGGCTTCCGGAGAAAAACTGTTTTTT. Its protein is CSGQGASGEKLFF. The complete variable domain, with remaining parts taken from reference TRBV29-1 and TRBJ1-4, reads SAVISQKPSRDICQRGTSLTIQCQVDSQVTMMFWYRQQPGQSLTLIATANQGSEATYESGFVIDKFPISRPNLTFSTLTVSNMSPEDSSIYLCSGQGASGEKLFFGSGTQLSVL.

This clonotype was counted a few times. This chain uses TRBV27 with TRBJ2-1; D gene uncertain. Germline V gives CDR1 MNHEY, CDR2 SMNVEV (reference sequence). V was shortened by 6 bases and J by 10 bases, with 25 bases between the two germline ends. The CDR3 runs 16 residues. The CDR3 is CASRRWLVERVWEQFF. Written as DNA, the CDR3 is TGTGCCAGCAGGAGGTGGTTAGTCGAAAGAGTGTGGGAGCAGTTCTTC.

The chain couples TRBV14 to TRBJ2-1, with 10 positions matching TRBD2. The junction had 8 bases not matched to a gene; V was cut back by 1 base and J by 5 bases. CDR3 size: 17 residues. The germline CDR1 and CDR2 sequences are SGHDN and FVKESK. The CDR3 sequence: CASSQVVGLAANNEQFF. DNA for the CDR3: TGTGCCAGCAGCCAAGTCGTCGGACTAGCGGCTAACAATGAGCAGTTCTTC.

This clonotype appeared a few times. CDR3 sequence (DNA): TGTGCCAGCAGTTACTCCGGGTCAAAGGGACTATTTGGCTACACCTTC. As protein: CASSYSGSKGLFGYTF. The chain links TRBV6-6 to TRBJ1-2, with D possibly being TRBD1 (5 bases). V was pared by 0 bases and J by 7 bases, with 18 bases between. This CDR3 region has 16 residues. Germline V gene lookup returns CDR1 MNHNY and CDR2 SVGAGI (reference sequence).

The chain carries TRBV28 and TRBJ2-7, with 12 bases identical to TRBD2. CDR3 length: 15 amino acids. Losses at the gene ends were 5 bases for V and 7 bases for J; bases not matched to a gene: 9. The V gene's germline CDR1 is MDHEN and CDR2 SYDVKM. CDR3 DNA sequence: TGTGCCAGCAGTAGTTCTAGCGGGAGGGGCAATGAGCAGTACTTC. The encoded protein is CASSSSSGRGNEQYF.

This sequence joins TRBV5-1 and TRBJ1-1; possible D gene TRBD1, 5 bases. Germline values: CDR1 SGHRS, CDR2 YFSETQ. The V end lost 0 bases, the J end lost 7 bases, and 7 bases lay between the germline ends. The CDR3 contains 12 residues. The CDR3 region is CASSLVGVEAFF. The CDR3 bases are TGCGCCAGCAGCTTGGTAGGGGTTGAAGCTTTCTTT.

The V call is TRBV28, the J call TRBJ2-4, with 10 bases lining up with TRBD2. This CDR3 has 14 amino acids. Germline CDR1 reads MDHEN; CDR2 reads SYDVKM. V shed 8 bases, J shed 6 bases, and the junction held 7 bases outside the gene matches. The CDR3 sequence: CASGLAGVGNIQYF. CDR3 DNA: TGTGCCAGCGGGCTAGCGGGAGTCGGAAACATTCAGTACTTC.

This chain links TRBV20-1 with TRBJ2-7; a possible D gene is TRBD1 (6 bases). The CDR3 consists of 14 residues. V lost 3 bases and J lost 2, with 14 bases in between. The germline gives CDR1 DFQATT, CDR2 SNEGSKA (reference sequence). CDR3 amino acids: CSASGVQGTYEQYF. The DNA for the CDR3 is TGCAGTGCTAGCGGTGTTCAGGGGACCTACGAGCAGTACTTC.

This chain links TRBV7-9 with TRBJ2-3; 8 nucleotides match TRBD2. This CDR3 has 18 residues. The V gene's germline CDR1 is SEHNR and CDR2 FQNEAQ (reference sequence). With V trimmed by 5 bases and J by 7 bases, 20 bases remained unmatched. DNA for the CDR3: TGTGCCAGCAGCACACCCAGATTACAGCGGGAGCTCAGATATACGCAGTATTTT. Translated, it gives CASSTPRLQRELRYTQYF.

Written as DNA, the CDR3 is TGCAGTGCGCGCGGGTCTAAGGAGACCCAGTACTTC. Its protein product is CSARGSKETQYF. J is TRBJ2-5 and V is TRBV20-1; TRBD2 might be the D (5 bases). The germline V gene encodes CDR1 DFQATT and CDR2 SNEGSKA (reference sequence). V lost 6 bases and J lost 5, with 13 bases in between. The CDR3 length is 12 residues.

This clonotype was observed a handful of times. The rearrangement links TRBV20-1 to TRBJ2-3, with D possibly being TRBD2 (5 bases). The V gene lost 0 bases and the J gene lost 2 bases, with 12 bases spanning the gap. The CDR3 extends over 15 amino acids. Germline V lookup: CDR1 DFQATT, CDR2 SNEGSKA (reference sequence). CDR3 nucleotides: TGCAGTGCTAGAGAACCGGGGTCTCTCACAGATACGCAGTATTTT. This codes for CSAREPGSLTDTQYF.

The chain links TRBV12-3 or TRBV12-4 to TRBJ2-1; D remains ambiguous. The J call may be wrong; the DNA end is better matched by TRBJ2-7. The CDR3 has 12 residues. The CDR3 reads CASTVTENEQYF. In DNA, the CDR3 is TGTGCCAGCACCGTTACAGAAAATGAGCAGTACTTC.

The gene calls are TRBV7-6 and TRBJ2-5, with TRBD2 identical over 13 bases. Germline lookup yields CDR1 SGHVS and CDR2 FNYEAQ. This CDR3 is built from 15 residues. V lost 1 base to trimming and J lost 6 bases; unmatched junction nucleotides: 2. The CDR3: CASSLGTSGSKTQYF. CDR3 nucleotides: TGTGCCAGCAGCTTAGGGACTAGCGGGAGTAAGACCCAGTACTTC.

V and J are TRBV4-2 and TRBJ2-1; D may be TRBD2 (7 bases). Trimming stripped 3 bases from V and 8 bases from J, with 14 bases between. Germline CDR1 is LGHNA and CDR2 is YNFKEQ. CDR3 length equals 14 residues. This CDR3 is CASSHGGAKDEQFF. CDR3 sequence (DNA): TGTGCCAGCAGCCATGGGGGGGCCAAGGATGAGCAGTTCTTC.

This clonotype showed up just a few times. This chain joins TRBV4-2 and TRBJ2-3; D remains ambiguous. CDR3 size: 16 residues. CDR1 LGHNA and CDR2 YNFKEQ come from the germline V gene. Trimming cost V 0 bases and J 6 bases, with 16 bases left between them. CDR3 sequence (DNA): TGTGCCAGCAGCCAAGATCTTGGTACGGGCTGGGATACGCAGTATTTT. Its translation: CASSQDLGTGWDTQYF.

Comment on this clonotype: Possible read error: a much larger clone is one base away. The chain is built from TRBV29-1 and TRBJ2-7, with D unclear. The length of the CDR3 is 14 residues. V dropped 4 bases and J dropped 7 bases, with 20 bases sitting between them. Germline V CDR1 and CDR2: SQVTM, ANQGSEA. The CDR3 region is CSVVGSPHDNEQYF. Here the CDR3 DNA reads TGCAGCGTTGTCGGCTCCCCCCACGACAATGAGCAGTACTTC.

The V and J genes are TRBV20-1 and TRBJ2-7, with D tentatively TRBD1 (5 bases). Germline CDR1 DFQATT, CDR2 SNEGSKA (reference sequence). The ends were cut back, 1 base at V and 2 bases at J, with 27 bases in the middle. The CDR3 is 19 residues long. CDR3 bases: TGCAGTGCTAGAGTTCCCGACATCACCCAGGGCGCTCAAACCTACGAGCAGTACTTC. It codes for CSARVPDITQGAQTYEQYF.